The 15 T cell receptor beta chains below come from one sample, sequenced in a study of T cell repertoires in cytomegalovirus infection. In TCRdb, the reads were re-called with MiXCR into one record per CDR3 protein. The data show around 81,000 distinct CDR3 sequences, 35% to 45% seen once. Their antigen targets remain unknown. This sample comprised CD8+ T cells from cultured PBMCs, obtained from culture after CMV antigen stimulation. The receptors originated from a human donor in good health (CMV status not recorded). Some clones in this sample may be carry-over from other donors' samples.

The chain carries TRBV7-6 and TRBJ2-7; D is unclear. The V and J ends lost 3 bases and 1 base respectively, with 10 bases between them. The CDR3 sequence is 14 residues long. From germline, CDR1 is SGHVS and CDR2 FNYEAQ. CDR3 loop: CASSFFETSYEQYF. The CDR3 DNA reads as TGTGCCAGCAGCTTCTTCGAAACATCCTACGAGCAGTACTTC. Combining the CDR3 with reference TRBV7-6 and TRBJ2-7 gives the whole variable domain GAGVSQSPRYKVTKRGQDVALRCDPISGHVSLYWYRQALGQGPEFLTYFNYEAQQDKSGLPNDRFSAERPEGSISTLTIQRTEQRDSAMYRCASSFFETSYEQYFGPGTRLTVT.

The rearrangement uses TRBV11-2 and TRBJ2-7; D call uncertain. V lost 2 bases, J lost 3 bases, and 14 bases lay in between. This CDR3 is built from 15 residues. CDR1 and CDR2 from the germline V gene are SGHAT and FQNNGV. CDR3 nucleotide sequence: TGTGCCAGCAGCTTAACGCCTTCGGAATTCTACGAGCAGTACTTC. It encodes CASSLTPSEFYEQYF.

This clonotype was seen only a few times. The chain is built from TRBV24-1 and TRBJ2-1; TRBD2 aligns across 8 bases. There are 16 residues in the CDR3. Unmatched junction bases numbered 8, after V lost 1 base and J lost 7 bases. Germline V gives CDR1 KGHDR, CDR2 SFDVKD. The chain's CDR3 is CATSDFGGGWRNEQFF. CDR3 bases: TGTGCCACCAGTGATTTCGGCGGGGGGTGGAGGAATGAGCAGTTCTTC.

In the case of this clonotype: Sequence at one end of the junction differs from germline and may be a read error. The chain couples TRBV9 to TRBJ1-1, with D perhaps TRBD1 (5 bases). CDR3 length equals 11 residues. Germline lookup yields CDR1 SGDLS and CDR2 YYNGEE. The CDR3 DNA reads as TGTGCCAGCAGCCCCCGCCGGGGGTTTGTCTTT. Its protein product is CASSPRRGFVF. The full variable domain, its missing parts supplied by reference TRBV9 and TRBJ1-1, is DSGVTQTPKHLITATGQRVTLRCSPRSGDLSVYWYQQSLDQGLQFLIQYYNGEERAKGNILERFSAQQFPDLHSELNLSSLELGDSALYFCASSPRRGFVFGQGTRLTVV.

This clonotype has a handful of counts. The chain uses TRBV29-1 and TRBJ1-2, with a tentative D call TRBD1 (5 bases). CDR1 and CDR2 from the germline V gene are SQVTM and ANQGSEA. Trimming stripped 2 bases from V and 4 bases from J, with 11 bases between. The CDR3 has 13 amino acids. The DNA of the CDR3 is TGCAGCGTTGAAACAGGCTCGAGCTATGGCTACACCTTC. Its protein product is CSVETGSSYGYTF.

This clonotype turned up a few times. The V gene is TRBV27, the J gene TRBJ1-2, with 7 bases lining up with TRBD1. The junction had 7 bases not matched to a gene; V was cut back by 4 bases and J by 5 bases. There are 14 residues in the CDR3. The germline gives CDR1 MNHEY, CDR2 SMNVEV (reference sequence). DNA of the CDR3: TGTGCCAGCAGTTCCAACAGACAGGGATATGGCTACACCTTC. Translation: CASSSNRQGYGYTF.

This sequence joins TRBV4-1 and TRBJ1-2; D is possibly TRBD1 (6 bases). This CDR3 contains 14 residues. Trimming stripped 1 base from V and 4 bases from J, with 10 bases between. Per germline, CDR1 MGHRA and CDR2 YSYEKL. CDR3 loop: CASSQVSGAYGYTF. DNA of the CDR3: TGCGCCAGCAGCCAAGTTTCAGGGGCCTATGGCTACACCTTC.

The chain has TRBV6-8 and TRBJ2-1; 7 bases are a match to TRBD1. The CDR3 runs to 16 residues. Trimming cost V 6 bases and J 4 bases; bases outside gene matches: 12. Germline V gene data show CDR1 as MNHGY and CDR2 as SAAAGT. The CDR3 DNA sequence: TGTGCCAGCAGCCTAAATACAGGGGAGAGTTACAATGAGCAGTTCTTC. Translation: CASSLNTGESYNEQFF.

The chain recombines TRBV6-2 or TRBV6-3 with TRBJ1-1; a weak D match, TRBD1 (6 bases). This CDR3 is built from 15 residues. The germline CDR1 and CDR2 sequences are MNHEY and SVGEGT. Trimming took 6 bases from V and 0 from J, leaving 14 bases between them. The CDR3 region is CASSPGTGLNTEAFF. Here the CDR3 DNA reads TGTGCCAGCAGCCCGGGCACAGGGCTGAACACTGAAGCTTTCTTT.

The V and J genes are TRBV11-1 and TRBJ1-1; D remains unclear. CDR1 and CDR2 from the germline V gene are SGHAT and FQDESV (reference sequence). The CDR3 is 15 amino acids. V was pared by 5 bases and J by 0 bases, with 13 bases between. This CDR3 reads CASSPSYLVNTEAFF. The DNA for the CDR3 is TGTGCCAGCAGCCCCAGCTACCTCGTGAACACTGAAGCTTTCTTT.

The chain links TRBV7-2 to TRBJ2-7; the D is unclear. Germline CDR1 and CDR2: SGHTA and FQGNSA. Trimming stripped 4 bases from V and 0 bases from J, with 16 bases between. The CDR3 length is 16 residues. The CDR3 DNA reads as TGTGCCAGCAGCTCAATAAATGGACCCAACTCCTACGAGCAGTACTTC. It encodes CASSSINGPNSYEQYF.

This sequence joins TRBV7-6 and TRBJ2-2; D perhaps matches TRBD1 (5 bases). Germline assignment: CDR1 SGHVS and CDR2 FNYEAQ. The CDR3 extends over 14 amino acids. Trimming took 5 bases from V and 3 from J, leaving 10 bases between them. The chain's CDR3 is CASSPDTYTGELFF. In DNA form, the CDR3 reads TGTGCCAGCAGCCCGGACACTTACACCGGGGAGCTGTTTTTT.

This clonotype showed up just a few times. The chain joins TRBV11-1 to TRBJ1-2; D not certain. With 1 base removed from V and 0 bases from J, the gap between germline ends came to 6 bases. Germline V gene sequence: CDR1 SGHAT, CDR2 FQDESV (reference sequence). The CDR3 runs 14 residues. The CDR3 nucleotides are TGTGCCAGCAGCTTAGTCACGGCTAACTATGGCTACACCTTC. Its translation: CASSLVTANYGYTF.

This clonotype was counted between two and nine times. This rearrangement joins TRBV7-2 to TRBJ1-5, with a possible D match to TRBD1 (5 bases). V lost 5 bases and J 1 base, leaving 21 bases between the germline ends. The CDR3 consists of 18 residues. The germline CDR1 and CDR2 sequences are SGHTA and FQGNSA. The CDR3 loop is CASSPHSSWDGSNQPQHF. CDR3 nucleotides: TGTGCCAGCAGCCCGCATTCGAGCTGGGACGGCAGCAATCAGCCCCAGCATTTT.

This rearrangement joins TRBV6-1 to TRBJ2-7; 9 bases are shared with TRBD1. The V gene's germline CDR1 is MNHNS and CDR2 SASEGT. The V gene end was trimmed by 4 bases and the J gene end by 4 bases; junction bases not matched to a gene: 11. This CDR3 is built from 16 residues. The CDR3 coding sequence is TGTGCCAGCAGTGCCTACGCACAGGGGGCGGGGTACGAGCAGTACTTC. Translating it yields CASSAYAQGAGYEQYF.